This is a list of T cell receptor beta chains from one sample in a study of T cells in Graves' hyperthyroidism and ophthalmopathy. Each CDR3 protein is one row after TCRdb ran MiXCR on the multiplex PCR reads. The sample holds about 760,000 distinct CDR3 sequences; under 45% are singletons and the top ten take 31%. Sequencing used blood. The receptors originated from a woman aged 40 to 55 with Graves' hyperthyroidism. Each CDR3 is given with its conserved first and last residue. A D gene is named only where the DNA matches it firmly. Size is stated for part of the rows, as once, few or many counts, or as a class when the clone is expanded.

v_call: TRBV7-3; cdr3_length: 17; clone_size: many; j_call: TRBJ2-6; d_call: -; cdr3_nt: TGTGCCAGCAGCCCACAGGGTCGGTCCTCTGGGGCCAACGTCCTGACTTTC; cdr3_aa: CASSPQGRSSGANVLTF
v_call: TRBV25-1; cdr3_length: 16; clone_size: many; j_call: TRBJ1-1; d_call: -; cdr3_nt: TGTGCCAGCAGTCAAGCAATAGGGACCCTGAACACTGAAGCTTTCTTT; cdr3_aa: CASSQAIGTLNTEAFF
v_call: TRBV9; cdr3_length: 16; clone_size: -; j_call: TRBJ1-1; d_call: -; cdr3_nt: TGTGCCAGCAGCAGCGTAGGGGAGGCGATGGTGACTGAAGCTTTCTTT; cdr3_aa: CASSSVGEAMVTEAFF
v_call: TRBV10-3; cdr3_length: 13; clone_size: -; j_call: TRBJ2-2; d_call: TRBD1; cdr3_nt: TGTGCCAGCAGACAGGGGTTTTCCGGGGAGCTGTTTTTT; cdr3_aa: CASRQGFSGELFF
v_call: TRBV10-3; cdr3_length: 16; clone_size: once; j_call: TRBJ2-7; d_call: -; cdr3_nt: TGTGCCATCAGTACACCCGCCTCCCCGGGTCACTACGAGCAGTACTTC; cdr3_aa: CAISTPASPGHYEQYF
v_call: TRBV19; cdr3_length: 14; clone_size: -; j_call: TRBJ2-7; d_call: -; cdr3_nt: TGTGCCAGCAGGGGGGGGGGACAGTCCCACGAGCAGTACTTC; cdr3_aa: CASRGGGQSHEQYF
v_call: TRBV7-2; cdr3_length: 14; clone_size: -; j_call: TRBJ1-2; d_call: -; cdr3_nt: TGCGCCAGCAGTGATACACGATCCCCCAATGGCTACACCTTC; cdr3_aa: CASSDTRSPNGYTF
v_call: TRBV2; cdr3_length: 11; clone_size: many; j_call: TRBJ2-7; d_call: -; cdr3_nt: TGTGCCAGCATCGGGGGACACGAGCAGTACTTC; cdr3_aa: CASIGGHEQYF
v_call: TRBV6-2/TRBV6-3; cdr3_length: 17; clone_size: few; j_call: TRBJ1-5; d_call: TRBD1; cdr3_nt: TGTGCCAGCAGTTACCCGGACAGGGGGCGAGGCAATCAGCCCCAGCATTTT; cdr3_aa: CASSYPDRGRGNQPQHF
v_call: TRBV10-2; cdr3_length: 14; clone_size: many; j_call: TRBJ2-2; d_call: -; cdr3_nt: TGCGCCAGCAGTCACGACGTGAACACCGGGGAGCTGTTTTTT; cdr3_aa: CASSHDVNTGELFF
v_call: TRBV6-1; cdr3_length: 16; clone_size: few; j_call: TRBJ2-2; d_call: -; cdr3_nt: TGTGCCAGCAGTGAGACCACAGGGTGGGTCACCGGGGAGCTGTTTTTT; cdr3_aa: CASSETTGWVTGELFF
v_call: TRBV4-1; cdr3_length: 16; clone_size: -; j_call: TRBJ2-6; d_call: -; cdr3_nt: TGCGCCAGCAGCCCAGCTACAGGGTATGGGGCCAACGTCCTGACTTTC; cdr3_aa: CASSPATGYGANVLTF
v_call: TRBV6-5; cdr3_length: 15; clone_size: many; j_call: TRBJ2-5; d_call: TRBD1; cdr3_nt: TGTGCCAGCAGTGAACGACAGGGGTACCAAGAGACCCAGTACTTC; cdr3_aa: CASSERQGYQETQYF
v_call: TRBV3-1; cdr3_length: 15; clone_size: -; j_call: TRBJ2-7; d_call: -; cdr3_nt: TGTGCCAGCAGCCAAGGGTTCGACGGGACCTACGAGCAGTACTTC; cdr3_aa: CASSQGFDGTYEQYF
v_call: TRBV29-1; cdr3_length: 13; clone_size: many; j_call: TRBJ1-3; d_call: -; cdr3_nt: TGCAGCGCAACATGGGGGGCTGGAAACACCATATATTTT; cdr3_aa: CSATWGAGNTIYF
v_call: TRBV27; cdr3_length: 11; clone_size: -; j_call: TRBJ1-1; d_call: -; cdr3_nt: TGTGCCACCTACGGGTCGAATGAAGCTTTCTTT; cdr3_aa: CATYGSNEAFF
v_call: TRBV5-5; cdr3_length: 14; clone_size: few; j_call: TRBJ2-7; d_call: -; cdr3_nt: TGTGCCAGCAGCGGCGGGACAGCTAACTACGAGCAGTACTTC; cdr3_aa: CASSGGTANYEQYF
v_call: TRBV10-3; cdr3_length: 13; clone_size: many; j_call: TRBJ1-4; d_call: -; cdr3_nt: TGTGCCATCGGAGCGGGAATCGATGAAAAACTGTTTTTT; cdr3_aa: CAIGAGIDEKLFF